A single sample gave rise to the 14 T cell receptor beta chains below, sequenced in a study of CXCR3-negative and CXCR3-positive naive CD8 T cells. The authors made the TRB cDNA libraries by 5' RACE using UMI labels. TCRdb reprocessed the 5' RACE reads; each CDR3 protein has one entry and no DNA is given. There are some 130,000 distinct CDR3 sequences in the sample, with approximately 0.29% held by the top ten. The sample taken for sequencing was naive CXCR3- CD8+ T cells from blood. Sample subset: CD45RO-CCR7+CD27+CD95- naive CD8+ T cells lacking CXCR3 (TNR3-). All receptors come from a human donor in good health. Some clones in this sample may be carry-over from other donors' samples.

This chain connects TRBV29-1 to TRBJ2-1; TCRdb designates TRBD2, a call that cannot be tested without DNA. Germline CDR1 is SQVTM and CDR2 is ANQGSEA. The CDR3 consists of 14 residues. The CDR3 spells CSVEDQWGRDEQFF.

This rearrangement joins TRBV6-1 to TRBJ2-1; the TCRdb D gene call, TRBD2, has no DNA to confirm it. The CDR3 contains 17 residues. CDR1 MNHNS and CDR2 SASEGT come from the germline V gene. This chain's CDR3 is CASRPGEAGALYNEQFF.

The rearrangement joins TRBV29-1 to TRBJ2-3; TCRdb calls TRBD1, which cannot be checked without DNA. Germline values: CDR1 SQVTM, CDR2 ANQGSEA. CDR3 length: 15 residues. This CDR3 is CSVALGDREADTQYF.

CDR3 loop: CASSIDGSYEQYF. The chain joins TRBV7-8 to TRBJ2-7. Germline CDR1 is SGHVS and CDR2 is FQNEAQ. The CDR3 extends over 13 amino acids.

V gene TRBV12-3 or TRBV12-4 combines with J gene TRBJ2-1; TCRdb lists TRBD1, though no DNA is available to test this call. The CDR3 is made up of 16 amino acids. CDR3 protein: CSSSPSQGVSYNEQFF.

The V call is TRBV9, the J call TRBJ1-4; there is no DNA to check the TCRdb D call of TRBD1. Germline lookup yields CDR1 SGDLS and CDR2 YYNGEE. The CDR3 loop spans 18 amino acids. The CDR3 protein is CASSRRPPITGSGEKLFF.

V gene TRBV30 combines with J gene TRBJ2-7; the TRBD1 assignment by TCRdb is unverifiable without DNA. CDR3 size: 13 residues. Germline values: CDR1 GTSNPN, CDR2 SVGIG (reference sequence). The CDR3 loop reads CAWARGATYEQYF.

The chain has TRBV7-9 and TRBJ2-1; no DNA is available, so the TRBD2 call from TCRdb remains unchecked. The CDR3 loop spans 16 amino acids. The V gene's germline CDR1 is SEHNR and CDR2 FQNEAQ (reference sequence). The CDR3 loop is CASSPRTSGRENEQFF.

The chain joins TRBV5-1 to TRBJ1-1. The CDR3 loop spans 14 amino acids. Germline V gives CDR1 SGHRS, CDR2 YFSETQ. The CDR3 is CASGTASSVTEAFF.

The chain carries TRBV15 and TRBJ2-5; TCRdb selects TRBD1, and the lack of DNA leaves this call unchecked. CDR3 size: 15 residues. Germline values: CDR1 LNHNV, CDR2 YYDKDF (reference sequence). CDR3 loop: CATSRDGTEQETQYF.

The chain couples TRBV20-1 to TRBJ2-1; TCRdb indicates TRBD1, and absent DNA this call remains unverified. CDR3 length: 15 amino acids. From germline, CDR1 is DFQATT and CDR2 SNEGSKA (reference sequence). This CDR3 is CSGYPSEGAYNEQFF.

The chain employs TRBV29-1 and TRBJ1-2; absent DNA, TCRdb's TRBD1 call cannot be checked. The CDR3 spans 19 residues. CDR1 and CDR2 from the germline V gene are SQVTM and ANQGSEA. The CDR3 here is CSVEDGRSGQGQSNYGYTF.

J is TRBJ1-2 and V is TRBV29-1; with no DNA, the TCRdb D assignment of TRBD1 cannot be verified. The CDR3 covers 11 residues. Germline CDR1 reads SQVTM; CDR2 reads ANQGSEA. The CDR3 loop reads CSARGLYGYTF.

The chain links TRBV7-2 to TRBJ1-3. Germline lookup yields CDR1 SGHTA and CDR2 FQGNSA. The CDR3 length is 13 residues. The CDR3: CASGYAFGNTIYF.